The T cell receptor beta chain under discussion was sequenced for a study of Graves' ophthalmopathy and Graves' hyperthyroidism (dated by TCRdb to the late 2010s). For context, the study as a whole: Peripheral blood samples were taken at the time of initial diagnosis, before any treatment was given. TCR beta repertoire signatures were used to distinguish Graves' ophthalmopathy from Graves' hyperthyroidism and to predict progression to ophthalmopathy. In total, under 150 blood samples were TCR-sequenced: approximately 40 ophthalmopathy, some 75 hyperthyroidism and some 17 hyperthyroidism-to-ophthalmopathy patients. A discovery set of more than 90 patients (43 ophthalmopathy, just over 55 stable hyperthyroidism) was enrolled to explore V-J signatures distinguishing ophthalmopathy from hyperthyroidism. For independent validation, a separate cohort was made up of 18 hyperthyroidism patients plus 17 patients who later progressed from hyperthyroidism to ophthalmopathy. T-cell repertoires of thyroid tissue and blood were compared in 5 or 6 hyperthyroidism patients. Once sampling was done, hyperthyroidism patients were given methimazole at a starting dose of 30 mg daily, while ophthalmopathy patients were given high-dose intravenous methylprednisolone. The paper as a whole reports these results and caveats: Most expanded thyroid clonotypes with frequency above 0.001 were also detected in blood, suggesting blood repertoires may reflect the thyroid immune response. Ophthalmopathy was separated from stable hyperthyroidism by the 13-signature model with about 85% sensitivity and 81% to 84% specificity in cross-validation and with 80%/75% in the test set. In validation, the model predicted ophthalmopathy progression with over 60% sensitivity and about 77% specificity; some twelve predicted patients were CT-confirmed with GO in a median of 6.5 months. Sample size was not predetermined statistically, and investigators were not blinded to group allocation.

This clonotype occurred many times. Its antigen is unknown. No base-level quality is on record; no much larger clone is a single base apart. For repertoire sequencing, the TCR beta CDR3 regions were amplified from RNA transcripts. The first round was an RT-PCR using HTBI primers with the Qiagen OneStep RT-PCR kit, and this first round was followed by a second-round multiplex PCR, then size selection and purification. Sequencing of the libraries was carried out on an Illumina HiSeq2000 in paired-end mode with 100 bp reads. Per the authors' processing: SOAPnuke was used to process the reads, removing any read that contained adapters or uncalled bases, had a mean Phred below 15, or lacked an exact match to the constant primer or identifier. High-quality paired reads were merged with COPE v1.2.5. Each unique nucleotide sequence was defined as a clonotype, and clonotypes were aligned to IMGT TRB V, D and J references with MiTCR v1.1. The analysis was limited to V-J combinations with a frequency above 0.0001, which together covered more than 98% of repertoires. For each V-J combination, a TCR clonal expansion and chaos score was defined as F50 clonal expansion divided by the chaos observed in the TCRdist matrix. Features were reduced by Welch's t-statistics and random forest to around 13 V-J combinations, which fed a naive Bayes classifier. The Morisita-Horn index was used to measure how similar the thyroid and blood repertoires were. TCRdb reanalyzed the raw reads on its own, using fastp at Q25 for trimming and MiXCR for clone calling, and kept in-frame beta chains. One record per CDR3 amino acid sequence lists the most common genes and DNA. None of the V and J calls come from the authors' own analysis; TCRdb made them. The sample data list more than 300,000 distinct CDR3 sequences, and roughly 15% of these were observed just once. In total, the top ten clones hold 2.4% of the sample.

Hyperthyroidism was considered stable if no progression to ophthalmopathy occurred within 18 months of follow-up. The hyperthyroidism patients were 18 to 65 years old and newly diagnosed, with a disease duration of less than 2 months. Patients with other autoimmune diseases, uncontrolled infections, pregnancy or lactation were excluded from the study. Clinical symptoms, serum thyroxine, TRAb, thyroid ultrasound and orbital computed tomography were used for diagnosis. Using Ficoll-Paque density gradient centrifugation, PBMCs were isolated from about 9.4 ml of fresh peripheral blood. Trizol reagent was used to extract the total RNA, and its quality was then checked on an Agilent 2100 Bioanalyzer. The sequence came from an adult woman with stable Graves' hyperthyroidism. Input material: peripheral blood.

The CDR3 region has the sequence CASSLSVRSNQPQHF. The base sequence is TGTGCCAGCAGCTTGTCGGTCCGATCCAATCAGCCCCAGCATTTT. The chain joins TRBV5-5 to TRBJ1-5; a confident D gene designation cannot be given. Per the germline V gene (reference sequence), SGHKS is the CDR1 and YYEKEE is the CDR2. The CDR3 holds 15 amino acids from the cysteine to the phenylalanine. Only the CDR3 DNA is retained, 45 bases long and in frame from the first base. At the junction V is shortened by 1 base and J by 3 bases, with 11 bases in between.